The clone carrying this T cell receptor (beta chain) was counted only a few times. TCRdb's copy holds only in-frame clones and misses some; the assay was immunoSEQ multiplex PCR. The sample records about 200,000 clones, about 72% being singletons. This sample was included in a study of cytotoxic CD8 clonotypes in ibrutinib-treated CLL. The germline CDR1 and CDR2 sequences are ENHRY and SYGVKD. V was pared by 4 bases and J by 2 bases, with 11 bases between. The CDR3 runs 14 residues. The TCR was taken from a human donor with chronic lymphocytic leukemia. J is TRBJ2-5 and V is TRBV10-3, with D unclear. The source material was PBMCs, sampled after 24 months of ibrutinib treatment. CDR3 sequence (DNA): TGTGCCATCAGTGGGGCTGGGTTACAAGAGACCCAGTACTTC. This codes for CAISGAGLQETQYF.